The text below deals with one T cell receptor (beta chain). The data are from a study of T cells expressing NK-cell markers. Germline CDR1 is SSHAT and CDR2 is FNYEAQ (reference sequence). This CDR3 has 17 amino acids. UMIs were included in TCR beta cDNA generated by 5'RACE template switching. TCRdb reprocessed the 5' RACE reads and keeps a single row for each CDR3 protein, giving no DNA. The specimen's table records approximately 550,000 distinct CDR3 sequences. This sequence originates from a man aged 18 to 29 in good health. Sequenced input: blood T cells: a sorted CD56 or NKG2C T cell subset, CD4+ or CD8+ T cells, or bulk PBMC T cells (not recorded which). The rearrangement uses TRBV7-7 and TRBJ2-5; lacking DNA, the TRBD1 call made by TCRdb goes unchecked. The CDR3 sequence is CASSRGAGAGFYETQYF.